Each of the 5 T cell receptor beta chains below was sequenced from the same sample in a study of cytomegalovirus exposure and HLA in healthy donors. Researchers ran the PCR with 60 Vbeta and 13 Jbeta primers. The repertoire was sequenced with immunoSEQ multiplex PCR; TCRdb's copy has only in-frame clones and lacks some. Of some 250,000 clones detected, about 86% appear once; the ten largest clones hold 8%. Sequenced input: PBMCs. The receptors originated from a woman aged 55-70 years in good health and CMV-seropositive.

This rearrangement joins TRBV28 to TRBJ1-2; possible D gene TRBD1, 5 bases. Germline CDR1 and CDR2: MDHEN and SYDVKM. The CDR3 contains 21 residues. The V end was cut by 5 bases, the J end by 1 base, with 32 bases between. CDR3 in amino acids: CASSGGNFFLGGMIDNYGYTF. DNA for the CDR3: TGTGCCAGCAGTGGAGGGAATTTCTTTTTGGGGGGAATGATAGATAACTATGGCTACACCTTC.

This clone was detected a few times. The CDR3 here is CASSRAGTSAYEQYF. CDR3 DNA sequence: TGTGCCAGCAGTCGCGCCGGGACTAGCGCCTACGAGCAGTACTTC. The chain couples TRBV6-5 to TRBJ2-7; 10 bases are shared with TRBD2. This CDR3 comprises 15 residues. CDR1 is MNHEY and CDR2 is SVGAGI in the germline V gene. V shed 5 bases and J 2 bases; nucleotides not matched to a gene: 6.

CDR3 residues: CASSPRGLIPWAYNEQFF. CDR3 in DNA: TGTGCCAGCAGTCCCCGGGGACTTATTCCTTGGGCCTACAATGAGCAGTTCTTC. This chain links TRBV28 with TRBJ2-1; D might be TRBD2 (6 bases). CDR1 is MDHEN and CDR2 is SYDVKM in the germline V gene. The CDR3 has 18 amino acids. V lost 5 bases and J 2 bases, leaving 22 bases between the germline ends.

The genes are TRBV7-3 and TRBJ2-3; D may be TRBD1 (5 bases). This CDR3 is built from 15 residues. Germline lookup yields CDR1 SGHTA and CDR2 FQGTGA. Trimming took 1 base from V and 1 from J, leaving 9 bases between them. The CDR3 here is CASSLSLGGTDTQYF. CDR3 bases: TGTGCCAGCAGCTTAAGCCTAGGGGGCACAGATACGCAGTATTTT.

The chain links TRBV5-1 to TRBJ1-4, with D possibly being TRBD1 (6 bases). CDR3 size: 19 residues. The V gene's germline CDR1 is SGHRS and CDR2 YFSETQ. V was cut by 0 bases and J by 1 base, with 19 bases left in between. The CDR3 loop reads CASSLGPAGALVTNEKLFF. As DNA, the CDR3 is TGCGCCAGCAGCTTGGGACCCGCAGGGGCCCTGGTAACTAATGAAAAACTGTTTTTT.